The 30 T cell receptor beta chains below were found in one sample sequenced in a study of T-cell memory formation after mild COVID-19. One entry per CDR3 protein results from TCRdb running MiXCR on the 5' RACE reads. The table has under 200,000 distinct CDR3 sequences, around a tenth seen once; the top ten hold approximately 3.8%. Sequencing was performed on PBMCs or a T cell subset sorted from them (not recorded which). These receptors all come from a man between 18 and 29 years old who had mild COVID-19 (a few samples of this study predate the infection). Cell type and time point are not known.

This clonotype showed up just a few times. The chain recombines TRBV18 with TRBJ2-3, with TRBD2 matching over 10 bases. The germline gives CDR1 KGHSH, CDR2 LQKENI. J lost 2 bases, V lost 2 bases, and 1 base had no gene match. This CDR3 region has 15 residues. CDR3 loop: CASSPGLADTDTQYF. CDR3 DNA: TGTGCCAGCTCACCAGGACTAGCGGACACAGATACGCAGTATTTT. Full variable domain (missing parts from reference TRBV18 and TRBJ2-3): NAGVMQNPRHLVRRRGQEARLRCSPMKGHSHVYWYRQLPEEGLKFMVYLQKENIIDESGMPKERFSAEFPKEGPSILRIQQVVRGDSAAYFCASSPGLADTDTQYFGPGTRLTVL.

The sample holds a few counts of this clonotype. CDR3: CSAGLAGGRGETQYF. The CDR3 DNA is TGCAGTGCTGGACTAGCGGGGGGGCGGGGAGAGACCCAGTACTTC. This sequence joins TRBV20-1 and TRBJ2-5; TRBD2 matches at 15 bases. This CDR3 spans 15 amino acids. After removal of 5 bases from V and 4 bases from J, the junction contained 5 bases not matched to a gene. Germline loops: CDR1 DFQATT, CDR2 SNEGSKA (reference sequence).

The chain has TRBV5-1 and TRBJ2-3; 8 bases map to TRBD2. V dropped 4 bases and J dropped 4; count of bases not matched to a gene: 5. This CDR3 has 14 amino acids. Germline values: CDR1 SGHRS, CDR2 YFSETQ. The CDR3 loop is CASSPGLGADTQYF. The CDR3 coding sequence is TGCGCCAGCAGCCCGGGACTAGGGGCAGATACGCAGTATTTT. The full variable domain, its missing parts supplied by reference TRBV5-1 and TRBJ2-3, is KAGVTQTPRYLIKTRGQQVTLSCSPISGHRSVSWYQQTPGQGLQFLFEYFSETQRNKGNFPGRFSGRQFSNSRSEMNVSTLELGDSALYLCASSPGLGADTQYFGPGTRLTVL.

This clonotype has just a few counts. The rearrangement uses TRBV7-9 and TRBJ2-4; TRBD2 matches 14 bases. Germline V lookup: CDR1 SEHNR, CDR2 FQNEAQ (reference sequence). J lost 1 base, V lost 3 bases, and 8 bases had no gene match. CDR3 length equals 19 residues. The chain's CDR3 is CASSFGLAGGPLAKNIQYF. CDR3 nucleotides: TGTGCCAGCAGCTTTGGACTAGCGGGGGGACCTCTCGCCAAAAACATTCAGTACTTC.

The chain is built from TRBV27 and TRBJ1-1, with D perhaps matching TRBD1 (5 bases). The CDR3 totals 13 residues. CDR1 and CDR2 from the germline V gene are MNHEY and SMNVEV (reference sequence). Trimming shortened V by 4 bases and J by 6 bases, and 12 bases separated the two germline ends. Here the CDR3 DNA reads TGTGCCAGCAGTTCCGGGACCCTACCTGAAGCTTTCTTT. This encodes CASSSGTLPEAFF.

This clonotype was counted at least ten times. The chain carries TRBV29-1 and TRBJ2-7, with unresolved D. The germline V gene has CDR1 SQVTM and CDR2 ANQGSEA. The CDR3 length is 13 residues. V was pared by 6 bases and J by 6 bases, with 18 bases between. The CDR3 here is CSVGYLTPGEQYF. CDR3 DNA: TGCAGCGTGGGGTATTTGACTCCGGGCGAGCAGTACTTC.

This clonotype turned up a few times. V and J are TRBV12-3 or TRBV12-4 and TRBJ2-7; TRBD2 is a possible D gene (7 bases). The CDR3 runs to 14 residues. V was cut by 3 bases and J by 3 bases, with 12 bases left in between. CDR3 region: CASSLGGGVYEQYV. The DNA of the CDR3 is TGTGCCAGCAGTTTGGGCGGGGGCGTCTACGAGCAGTACGTC.

This clonotype was counted between two and nine times. The V gene is TRBV7-9, the J gene TRBJ2-7; TRBD1 might be the D (5 bases). Germline-derived CDR1 and CDR2 are SEHNR and FQNEAQ (reference sequence). V lost 5 bases, J lost 3 bases, and 14 bases lay in between. The CDR3 covers 14 residues. The CDR3 coding sequence is TGTGCCAGCAGCCCACCTCAGGACATCTACGAGCAGTACGTC. Translated: CASSPPQDIYEQYV.

This clonotype was found a few times. V is TRBV3-1 and J is TRBJ2-7; maybe TRBD1 (6 bases). CDR3 length: 15 residues. The germline gives CDR1 LGHDT, CDR2 YNNKEL (reference sequence). V lost 1 base, J lost 3 bases, and 13 bases lay in between. The CDR3 region is CASSQGPGHSYEQYF. The CDR3 DNA reads TGTGCCAGCAGCCAAGGACCGGGACACAGCTACGAGCAGTACTTC.

This chain joins TRBV10-3 and TRBJ2-7; 7 bases are shared with TRBD1. The germline gives CDR1 ENHRY, CDR2 SYGVKD. The J segment lost 2 bases and the V segment lost 10 bases, leaving 2 bases of the junction unmatched. This CDR3 contains 11 residues. CDR3 in amino acids: CANGTAYEQYV. DNA for the CDR3: TGTGCCAATGGGACAGCCTACGAGCAGTACGTC.

This clonotype has a count of ten or more. V is TRBV9 and J is TRBJ2-5; 8 nucleotides align to TRBD1. This CDR3 region has 16 residues. Germline V gene data show CDR1 as SGDLS and CDR2 as YYNGEE. Unmatched junction bases numbered 9, after V lost 0 bases and J lost 5 bases. CDR3: CASSVASQGAGETQYF. The DNA of the CDR3 is TGTGCCAGCAGCGTAGCTTCCCAGGGGGCGGGGGAGACCCAGTACTTC.

This clonotype was detected many times. V is TRBV25-1 and J is TRBJ2-5; TRBD1 or TRBD2 may be the D gene (6 bases each). V shed 7 bases and J shed 5 bases, with 17 bases lying between them. This CDR3 is built from 14 residues. Germline V gene data show CDR1 as MGHDK and CDR2 as SYGVNS. CDR3 sequence (DNA): TGTGCCAGCACCCCGGGGCAGGGGAGGGAGACCCAGTACTTC. Translation gives CASTPGQGRETQYF.

The sample holds a few counts of this clonotype. V usage is TRBV27 and J usage is TRBJ1-4, with TRBD1 as a possible D gene (6 bases). The CDR3 has 15 residues. Trimming stripped 4 bases from V and 3 bases from J, with 12 bases between. Germline-derived CDR1 and CDR2 are MNHEY and SMNVEV (reference sequence). The CDR3 reads CASSWGGGSNEKLFF. CDR3 DNA: TGTGCCAGCAGTTGGGGGGGCGGCTCTAATGAAAAACTGTTTTTT.

A few counts support this clonotype. V gene TRBV5-1 combines with J gene TRBJ1-1; no definite D call. The length of the CDR3 is 14 residues. V was clipped by 4 bases and J by 0 bases, with 10 bases between them. CDR1 is SGHRS, CDR2 YFSETQ, per germline. As DNA, the CDR3 is TGCGCCAGCAGCGGAGGCTTCATGAACACTGAAGCTTTCTTT. Amino acids: CASSGGFMNTEAFF.

This clonotype was detected a few times. The chain employs TRBV7-2 and TRBJ1-4; D is undetermined. Trimming left V 2 bases short and J 7 bases short, with 14 bases between. From germline, CDR1 is SGHTA and CDR2 FQGNSA. The CDR3 spans 15 residues. For the CDR3, the DNA is TGTGCCAGCAGCTTAATAAGGGTGCGGGGTGAAAAACTGTTTTTT. Its translation is CASSLIRVRGEKLFF. The entire variable domain, with the rest obtained from reference TRBV7-2 and TRBJ1-4, is as follows: GAGVSQSPSNKVTEKGKDVELRCDPISGHTALYWYRQSLGQGLEFLIYFQGNSAPDKSGLPSDRFSAERTGGSVSTLTIQRTQQEDSAVYLCASSLIRVRGEKLFFGSGTQLSVL.

Many counts were recorded for this clonotype. The rearrangement links TRBV11-1 to TRBJ2-7, with D perhaps TRBD2 (5 bases). Germline loops: CDR1 SGHAT, CDR2 FQDESV (reference sequence). The CDR3 is 13 residues long. V was clipped by 5 bases and J by 2 bases, with 10 bases between them. The CDR3: CASSRSGTYEQYF. The CDR3 region has the DNA TGTGCCAGCAGCAGGTCCGGGACCTACGAGCAGTACTTC.

This clonotype has a handful of counts. In DNA form, the CDR3 reads TGTGCCAGTCAGGCGACAGATACGCAGTATTTT. It encodes CASQATDTQYF. The chain has TRBV18 and TRBJ2-3; D is uncertain. This CDR3 has 11 residues. Germline V gene lookup returns CDR1 KGHSH and CDR2 LQKENI. V was cut by 9 bases and J by 3 bases, with 7 bases left in between.

This clonotype was observed a few times. The J gene is TRBJ2-2, the V gene TRBV6-2 or TRBV6-3; either TRBD1 or TRBD2 may supply D (6 bases each). CDR1 is MNHEY and CDR2 is SVGEGT in the germline V gene. Deletions cut 11 bases from V and 4 bases from J, with 14 bases between. There are 13 residues in the CDR3. The CDR3 region is CAGGHMLTGELFF. CDR3 DNA sequence: TGTGCCGGGGGGCACATGCTCACCGGGGAGCTGTTTTTT.

This clonotype was counted between two and nine times. DNA of the CDR3: TGCAGTGCTCAGAAACTGGCGGGGGACACAGATACGCAGTATTTT. Its translation: CSAQKLAGDTDTQYF. The gene calls are TRBV20-1 and TRBJ2-3; 7 bases line up with TRBD2. CDR3 size: 15 residues. The trim removed 5 bases at V and 2 bases at J, leaving 10 bases unmatched. Looked up from germline, CDR1 is DFQATT and CDR2 is SNEGSKA (reference sequence).

This clonotype was counted many times. This chain connects TRBV5-1 to TRBJ2-6, with D perhaps matching TRBD1 (5 bases). The ends were cut back, 4 bases at V and 3 bases at J, with 11 bases in the middle. Germline lookup yields CDR1 SGHRS and CDR2 YFSETQ. This CDR3 has 15 amino acids. CDR3: CASSPQGNGANVLTF. In DNA form, the CDR3 reads TGCGCCAGCAGCCCCCAGGGTAATGGGGCCAACGTCCTGACTTTC.

This clonotype was seen at least ten times. The chain links TRBV7-6 to TRBJ2-2, with 9 positions matching TRBD2. J lost 5 bases, V lost 5 bases, and 9 bases had no gene match. This CDR3 region has 16 residues. Germline CDR1 reads SGHVS; CDR2 reads FNYEAQ. The CDR3 nucleotides read TGTGCCAGCAGCGCCTTGGGGACTAGCACGACCGGGGAGCTGTTTTTT. This translates into CASSALGTSTTGELFF.

This clonotype has more than one count but fewer than ten. The chain carries TRBV18 and TRBJ1-6, with 7 bases lining up with TRBD1. The germline CDR1 and CDR2 sequences are KGHSH and LQKENI. The length of the CDR3 is 16 residues. V lost 1 base, J lost 10 bases, and 10 bases stayed unmatched. CDR3 region: CASSPLDREMGSPLHF. CDR3 coding DNA: TGTGCCAGCTCACCACTTGACAGGGAGATGGGATCACCCCTCCACTTT. Full variable domain (outside the CDR3, taken from reference TRBV18 and TRBJ1-6): NAGVMQNPRHLVRRRGQEARLRCSPMKGHSHVYWYRQLPEEGLKFMVYLQKENIIDESGMPKERFSAEFPKEGPSILRIQQVVRGDSAAYFCASSPLDREMGSPLHFGNGTRLTVT.

The rearrangement uses TRBV6-6 and TRBJ1-4; D perhaps matches TRBD1 (5 bases). Trimming took off 7 bases at V and 9 bases at J, with 18 bases between the two ends. The CDR3 runs to 14 residues. Germline V gives CDR1 MNHNY, CDR2 SVGAGI (reference sequence). The CDR3 is CASIQAAQEKKLFF. The DNA of the CDR3 is TGTGCCAGCATACAGGCTGCTCAGGAAAAAAAACTGTTTTTT.

This clonotype was observed many times. The chain uses TRBV9 and TRBJ2-7; 14 positions match TRBD2. J gave up 7 bases and V 2 bases, and 5 bases lay outside the gene matches. Germline V gives CDR1 SGDLS, CDR2 YYNGEE. The CDR3 is 15 amino acids. CDR3 sequence (DNA): TGTGCCAGCAGCGTGGGACTAGCGGGGGAAAGAGAGCAGTACTTC. The encoded protein is CASSVGLAGEREQYF.

The gene calls are TRBV7-3 and TRBJ2-3; tentatively, D is TRBD2 (5 bases). V lost 5 bases, J lost 4 bases, and 16 bases lay in between. Germline V lookup: CDR1 SGHTA, CDR2 FQGTGA. The CDR3 is 15 amino acids. This CDR3 reads CASSPSLGVSDTQYF. CDR3 nucleotide sequence: TGTGCCAGCAGCCCTAGCCTTGGGGTCTCAGATACGCAGTATTTT.

This clonotype was detected a few times. The chain links TRBV20-1 to TRBJ1-1, with 7 bases lining up with TRBD1. The CDR3 extends over 14 amino acids. In germline, CDR1 is DFQATT, CDR2 SNEGSKA (reference sequence). V dropped 0 bases and J dropped 6; count of bases not matched to a gene: 7. Written as DNA, the CDR3 is TGCAGTGCTAGAGATGTCAGGGGGGTTTCTGAAGCTTTCTTT. This translates into CSARDVRGVSEAFF.

This clonotype was counted ten times or more. CDR3 DNA sequence: TGTGCCAGTAACACAGGACAGGGCACCCACGAGCAGTACTTC. Translated: CASNTGQGTHEQYF. The V call is TRBV19, the J call TRBJ2-7, with 8 bases identical to TRBD1. In germline, CDR1 is LNHDA, CDR2 SQIVND (reference sequence). CDR3 length: 14 residues. V shed 7 bases and J 5 bases; nucleotides not matched to a gene: 10.

The CDR3 sequence: CASSPHTGRTDTQYF. As DNA, the CDR3 is TGTGCCAGCAGCCCCCACACCGGACGCACAGATACGCAGTATTTT. The rearrangement joins TRBV7-2 to TRBJ2-3; no reliable D call. V was pared by 5 bases and J by 1 base, with 13 bases between. CDR3 length: 15 amino acids. Germline V gene lookup returns CDR1 SGHTA and CDR2 FQGNSA.

In its sample, this clonotype was seen many times. This rearrangement joins TRBV4-2 to TRBJ2-7; D unclear. Germline lookup yields CDR1 LGHNA and CDR2 YNFKEQ. Deletions cut 2 bases from V and 2 bases from J, with 10 bases between. The CDR3 is made up of 14 amino acids. In DNA, the CDR3 is TGTGCCAGCAGCCAAACTGACATCACCTACGAGCAGTACTTC. Translation gives CASSQTDITYEQYF.

This clonotype was observed a few times. This CDR3 is CASRARSSSYNSPLHF. CDR3 DNA: TGTGCCAGCAGGGCAAGGTCGAGCTCCTATAATTCACCCCTCCACTTT. This sequence joins TRBV2 and TRBJ1-6; D is ambiguous. Germline V gene data show CDR1 as SNHLY and CDR2 as FYNNEI. The CDR3 loop spans 16 amino acids. The V end lost 6 bases, the J end lost 0 bases, and 12 bases lay between the germline ends.